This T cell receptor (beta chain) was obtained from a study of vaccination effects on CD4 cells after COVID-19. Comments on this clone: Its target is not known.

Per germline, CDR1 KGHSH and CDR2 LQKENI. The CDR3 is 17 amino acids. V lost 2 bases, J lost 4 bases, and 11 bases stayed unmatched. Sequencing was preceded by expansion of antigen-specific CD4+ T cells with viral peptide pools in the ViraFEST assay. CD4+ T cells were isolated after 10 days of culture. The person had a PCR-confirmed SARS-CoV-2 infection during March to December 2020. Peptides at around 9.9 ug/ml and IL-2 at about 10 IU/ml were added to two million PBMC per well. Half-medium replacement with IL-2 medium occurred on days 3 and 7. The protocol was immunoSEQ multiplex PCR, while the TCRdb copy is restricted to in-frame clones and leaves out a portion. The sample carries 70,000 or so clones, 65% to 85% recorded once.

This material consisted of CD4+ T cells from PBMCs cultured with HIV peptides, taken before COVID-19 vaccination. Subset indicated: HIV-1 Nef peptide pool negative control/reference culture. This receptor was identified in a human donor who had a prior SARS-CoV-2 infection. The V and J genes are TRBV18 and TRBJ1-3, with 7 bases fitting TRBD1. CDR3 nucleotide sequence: TGTGCCAGCTCACCAAGTTCCGAGACAGGGTCCGGAAACACCATATATTTT. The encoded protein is CASSPSSETGSGNTIYF.